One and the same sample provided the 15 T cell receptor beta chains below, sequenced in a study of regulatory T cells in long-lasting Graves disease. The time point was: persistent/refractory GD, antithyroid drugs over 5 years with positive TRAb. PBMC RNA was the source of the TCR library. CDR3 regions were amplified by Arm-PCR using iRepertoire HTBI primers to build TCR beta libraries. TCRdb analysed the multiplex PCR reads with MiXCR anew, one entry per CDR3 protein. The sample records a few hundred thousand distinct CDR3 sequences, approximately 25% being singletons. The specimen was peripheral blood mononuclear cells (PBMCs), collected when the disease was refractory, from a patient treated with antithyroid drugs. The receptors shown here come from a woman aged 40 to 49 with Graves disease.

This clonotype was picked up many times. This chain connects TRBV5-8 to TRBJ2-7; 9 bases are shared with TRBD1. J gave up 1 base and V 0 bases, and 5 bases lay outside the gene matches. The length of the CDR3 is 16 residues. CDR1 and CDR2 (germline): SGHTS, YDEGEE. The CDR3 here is CASSLEGTGRSYEQYF. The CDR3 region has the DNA TGTGCCAGCAGCTTGGAAGGGACAGGGAGATCCTACGAGCAGTACTTC.

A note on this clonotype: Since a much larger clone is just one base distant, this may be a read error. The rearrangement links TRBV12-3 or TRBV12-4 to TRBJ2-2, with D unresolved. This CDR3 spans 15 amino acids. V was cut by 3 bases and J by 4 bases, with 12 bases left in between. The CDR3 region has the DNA TGTGCCAGCAGTTTGTATTTTACGAGCACCGGGGAGCTGTTTTTT. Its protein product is CASSLYFTSTGELFF.

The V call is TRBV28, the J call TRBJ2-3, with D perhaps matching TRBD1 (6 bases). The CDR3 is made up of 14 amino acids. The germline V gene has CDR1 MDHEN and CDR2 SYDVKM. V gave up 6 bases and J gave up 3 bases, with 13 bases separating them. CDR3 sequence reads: CASRGTLSTDTQYF. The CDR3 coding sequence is TGTGCCAGCAGAGGGACACTTTCTACAGATACGCAGTATTTT.

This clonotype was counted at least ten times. CDR3 in amino acids: CATRAGGPNTGELFF. In nucleotides, the CDR3 is TGTGCCACCAGAGCGGGAGGGCCAAACACCGGGGAGCTGTTTTTT. This chain connects TRBV24-1 to TRBJ2-2, with 10 bases identical to TRBD2. The germline V gene has CDR1 KGHDR and CDR2 SFDVKD. The CDR3 sequence is 15 residues long. V lost 7 bases and J lost 2; bases outside the gene matches: 3.

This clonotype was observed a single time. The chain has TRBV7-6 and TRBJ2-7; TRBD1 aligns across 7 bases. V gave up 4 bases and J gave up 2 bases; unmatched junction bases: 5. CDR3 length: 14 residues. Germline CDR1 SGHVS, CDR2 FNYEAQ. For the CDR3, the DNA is TGTGCCAGCAGCTCACCTGACAGGGCCTACGAGCAGTACTTC. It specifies CASSSPDRAYEQYF.

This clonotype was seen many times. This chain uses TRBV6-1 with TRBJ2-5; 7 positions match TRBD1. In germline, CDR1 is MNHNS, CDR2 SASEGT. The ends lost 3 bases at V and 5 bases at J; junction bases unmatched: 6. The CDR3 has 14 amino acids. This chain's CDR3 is CASSEWVRGETQYF. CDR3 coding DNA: TGTGCCAGCAGTGAGTGGGTCAGGGGGGAGACCCAGTACTTC.

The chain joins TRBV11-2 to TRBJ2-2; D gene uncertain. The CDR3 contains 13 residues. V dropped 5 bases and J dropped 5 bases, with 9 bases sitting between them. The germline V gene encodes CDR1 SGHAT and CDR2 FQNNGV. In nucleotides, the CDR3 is TGTGCCAGCAGCAGTTTGAAGACCGGGGAGCTGTTTTTT. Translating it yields CASSSLKTGELFF. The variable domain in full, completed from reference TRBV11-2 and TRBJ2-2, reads EAGVAQSPRYKIIEKRQSVAFWCNPISGHATLYWYQQILGQGPKLLIQFQNNGVVDDSQLPKDRFSAERLKGVDSTLKIQPAKLEDSAVYLCASSSLKTGELFFGEGSRLTVL.

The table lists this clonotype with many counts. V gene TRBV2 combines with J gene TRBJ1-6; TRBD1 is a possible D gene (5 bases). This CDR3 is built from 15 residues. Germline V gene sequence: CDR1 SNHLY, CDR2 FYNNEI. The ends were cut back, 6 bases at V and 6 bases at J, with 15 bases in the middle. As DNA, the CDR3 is TGTGCCAGCAGGCCCCCGGGGGATAGTAATTCACCCCTCCACTTT. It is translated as CASRPPGDSNSPLHF.

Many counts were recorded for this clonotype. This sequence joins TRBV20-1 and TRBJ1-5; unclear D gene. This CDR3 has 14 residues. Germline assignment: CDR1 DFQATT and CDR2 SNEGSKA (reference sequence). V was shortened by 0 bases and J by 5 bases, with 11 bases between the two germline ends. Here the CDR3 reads CSARDWIDDQPQHF. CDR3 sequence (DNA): TGCAGTGCTAGAGATTGGATAGACGATCAGCCCCAGCATTTT.

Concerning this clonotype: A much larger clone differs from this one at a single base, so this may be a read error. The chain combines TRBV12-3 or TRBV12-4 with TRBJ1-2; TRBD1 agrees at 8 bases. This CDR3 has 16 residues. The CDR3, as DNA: TGTACCAGCAGTGCCAGACAGGGGAGGGGTATTCGTGGCTACACCTTC. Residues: CTSSARQGRGIRGYTF.

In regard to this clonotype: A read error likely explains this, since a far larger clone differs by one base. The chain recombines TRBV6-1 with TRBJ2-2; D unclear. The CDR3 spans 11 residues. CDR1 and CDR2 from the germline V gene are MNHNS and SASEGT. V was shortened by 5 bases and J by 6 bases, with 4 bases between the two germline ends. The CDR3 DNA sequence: TGTGCCAGCAGTATGTCCGGGGAGCTGTTTTTT. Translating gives CASSMSGELFF.

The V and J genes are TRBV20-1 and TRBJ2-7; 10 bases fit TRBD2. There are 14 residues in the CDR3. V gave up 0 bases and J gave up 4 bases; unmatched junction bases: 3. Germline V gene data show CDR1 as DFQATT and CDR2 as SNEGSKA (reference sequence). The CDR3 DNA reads TGCAGTGCTAGAGATGCACTAGCGGGATACGAGCAGTACTTC. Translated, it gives CSARDALAGYEQYF.

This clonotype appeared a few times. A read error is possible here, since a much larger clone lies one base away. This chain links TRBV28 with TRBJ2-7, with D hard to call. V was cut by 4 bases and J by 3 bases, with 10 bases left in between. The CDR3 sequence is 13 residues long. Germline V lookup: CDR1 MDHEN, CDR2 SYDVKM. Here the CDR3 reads CASSSISFYEQYF. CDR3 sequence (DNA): TGTGCCAGCAGTTCCATCAGTTTCTACGAGCAGTACTTC.

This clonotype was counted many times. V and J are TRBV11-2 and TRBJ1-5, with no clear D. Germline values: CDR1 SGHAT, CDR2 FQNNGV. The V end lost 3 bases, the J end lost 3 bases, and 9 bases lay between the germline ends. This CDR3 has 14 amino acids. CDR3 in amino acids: CASSLGPFNQPQHF. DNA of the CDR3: TGTGCCAGCAGCTTGGGTCCATTCAATCAGCCCCAGCATTTT.

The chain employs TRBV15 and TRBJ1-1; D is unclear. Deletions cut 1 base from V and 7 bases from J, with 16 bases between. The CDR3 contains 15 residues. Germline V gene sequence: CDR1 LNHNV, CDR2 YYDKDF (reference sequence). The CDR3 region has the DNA TGTGCCACCAGCAGAGCGGTAGGGCTATTCATTGAAGCTTTCTTT. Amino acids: CATSRAVGLFIEAFF.